A selection of T cell receptor beta chains follows, all from one sample in a study of shared clonotypes between healthy human individuals. Generated by immunoSEQ multiplex PCR, the TCRdb table keeps only in-frame clones and is missing some. Of roughly 2 million clones listed, approximately 96% are singletons. Sequences were obtained from naive CD4+ T cells sorted from blood. The receptors here all came from a man in his late teens or twenties in good health. Each CDR3 is given with its conserved first and last residue. The D gene is left open where the match is weak. Expanded clones get a size class; other rows say once, few or many, or leave the size out.

d_call: TRBD1
j_call: TRBJ1-4
v_call: TRBV2
clone_size: few
cdr3_nt: TGTGCCAGCGCTGAGGACAGGGGTATTGAAAAACTGTTTTTT
cdr3_aa: CASAEDRGIEKLFF

d_call: NA
j_call: TRBJ2-5
v_call: TRBV10-3
clone_size: NA
cdr3_nt: TGTGCCATCAGTGATTTTGGAGGTCAAGAGACCCAGTACTTC
cdr3_aa: CAISDFGGQETQYF

d_call: TRBD1
j_call: TRBJ2-5
v_call: TRBV5-4
clone_size: NA
cdr3_nt: TGTGCCAGCAGGGAATCGACAGGGGGCCAAGAGACCCAGTACTTC
cdr3_aa: CASRESTGGQETQYF

d_call: NA
j_call: TRBJ2-1
v_call: TRBV5-1
clone_size: once
cdr3_nt: TGCGCCAGCAGCTTGGAGGGAGGGGGCGCCTACAATGAGCAGTTCTTC
cdr3_aa: CASSLEGGGAYNEQFF

d_call: NA
j_call: TRBJ2-1
v_call: TRBV6-5
clone_size: NA
cdr3_nt: TGTGCCAGCGGGGGCCCGCGGATCAACAATGAGCAGTTCTTC
cdr3_aa: CASGGPRINNEQFF

d_call: NA
j_call: TRBJ1-2
v_call: TRBV5-4
clone_size: NA
cdr3_nt: TGTGCCAGCAGTTCGCCACGATCAGGGCGGGATAATGGCTACACCTTC
cdr3_aa: CASSSPRSGRDNGYTF

d_call: NA
j_call: TRBJ1-5
v_call: TRBV28
clone_size: NA
cdr3_nt: TGTGCCAGCAGTGGGGCAGACAGTAGCAATCAGCCCCAGCATTTT
cdr3_aa: CASSGADSSNQPQHF

d_call: NA
j_call: TRBJ2-1
v_call: TRBV20-1
clone_size: NA
cdr3_nt: TGCAGTGCTAGAGCGGCGCATGAGCAGTTCTTC
cdr3_aa: CSARAAHEQFF

d_call: NA
j_call: TRBJ1-1
v_call: TRBV18
clone_size: NA
cdr3_nt: TGTGCCAGCTCACCATATGCGGATATGAACACTGAAGCTTTCTTT
cdr3_aa: CASSPYADMNTEAFF

d_call: NA
j_call: TRBJ2-1
v_call: TRBV5-1
clone_size: NA
cdr3_nt: TGCGCCAGCAGCTTGGTGGGGGGCGCCTACAATGAGCAGTTCTTC
cdr3_aa: CASSLVGGAYNEQFF

d_call: TRBD1
j_call: TRBJ1-2
v_call: TRBV18
clone_size: NA
cdr3_nt: TGTGCCAGCTCACCGGGACAGCCGTATGGCTACACCTTC
cdr3_aa: CASSPGQPYGYTF